These 22 T cell receptor beta chains were sequenced from one sample in a study of tumor-infiltrating lymphocytes in oesophageal squamous cell carcinoma. One entry per CDR3 protein, called by TCRdb with MiXCR from the PCR reads. Altogether about 9,700 distinct CDR3 sequences are present, under 70% being singletons, with the ten largest covering around 27%. The sequencing sample was made of esophageal tumor tissue. The receptors were sampled from a female donor with esophageal squamous cell carcinoma.

The V gene is TRBV6-6, the J gene TRBJ2-5, with D hard to call. In germline, CDR1 is MNHNY, CDR2 SVGAGI (reference sequence). The CDR3 sequence is 14 residues long. V was cut by 6 bases and J by 2 bases, with 13 bases left in between. The CDR3 sequence: CASSRMVVQETQYF. Here the CDR3 DNA reads TGTGCCAGCAGCCGGATGGTGGTGCAAGAGACCCAGTACTTC.

V gene TRBV7-2 combines with J gene TRBJ1-1, with TRBD1 identical over 7 bases. There are 13 residues in the CDR3. V shed 1 base, J shed 5 bases, and the junction held 1 base outside the gene matches. The germline V gene encodes CDR1 SGHTA and CDR2 FQGNSA. This CDR3 is CASSLETGTEAFF. The CDR3 DNA reads TGTGCCAGCAGCTTAGAGACAGGGACTGAAGCTTTCTTT.

This clonotype has more than one count but fewer than ten. The CDR3 DNA reads as TGTGCCAGCAGCCCGACACCGCAGGGCAATGAGCAGTTCTTC. Translation: CASSPTPQGNEQFF. The chain uses TRBV7-2 and TRBJ2-1; tentatively, D is TRBD1 (5 bases). Trimming took 5 bases from V and 6 from J, leaving 14 bases between them. The germline V gene encodes CDR1 SGHTA and CDR2 FQGNSA. The CDR3 is made up of 14 amino acids.

The J gene is TRBJ2-7, the V gene TRBV11-1; TRBD2 matches 10 bases. The end of the DNA is better explained by TRBJ2-1, so the J call may be wrong. Germline assignment: CDR1 SGHAT and CDR2 FQDESV (reference sequence). The CDR3 is 15 residues long. CDR3 loop: CASSSLAGGNNEQFF. Written as DNA, the CDR3 is TGTGCCAGCAGCTCTTTAGCGGGAGGCAACAATGAGCAGTTCTTC.

V gene TRBV7-6 combines with J gene TRBJ2-1; TRBD1 matches at 11 bases. Unmatched junction bases numbered 12, after V lost 0 bases and J lost 8 bases. This CDR3 spans 18 amino acids. Germline V lookup: CDR1 SGHVS, CDR2 FNYEAQ. CDR3 nucleotides: TGTGCCAGCAGCTTAGCGGGTTACGGGACAGGGGGTGGTGATGAGCAGTTCTTC. Amino acid sequence: CASSLAGYGTGGGDEQFF. Looking up the rest from reference TRBV7-6 and TRBJ2-1 gives the full variable domain: GAGVSQSPRYKVTKRGQDVALRCDPISGHVSLYWYRQALGQGPEFLTYFNYEAQQDKSGLPNDRFSAERPEGSISTLTIQRTEQRDSAMYRCASSLAGYGTGGGDEQFFGPGTRLTVL.

This clonotype has a handful of counts. V usage is TRBV7-2 and J usage is TRBJ2-1; 8 bases fit TRBD2. V lost 3 bases to trimming and J lost 6 bases; unmatched junction nucleotides: 10. Germline lookup yields CDR1 SGHTA and CDR2 FQGNSA. This CDR3 has 16 residues. CDR3 nucleotide sequence: TGTGCCAGCAGCTTCCTAGCGGGCCGTGGGGCCAATGAGCAGTTCTTC. Its translation is CASSFLAGRGANEQFF.

There are a few counts of this clonotype. The CDR3, as DNA: TGTGCCAGCAGGCATACAGGGGTCTACGAGCAGTACTTC. This codes for CASRHTGVYEQYF. This chain connects TRBV11-2 to TRBJ2-3; the match to TRBD1 covers 7 bases. The J call may be faulty, since TRBJ2-7 better matches the DNA end. The germline gives CDR1 SGHAT, CDR2 FQNNGV. The CDR3 totals 13 residues.

This clonotype is classed as large. This chain connects TRBV10-3 to TRBJ2-5; D gene unclear. The length of the CDR3 is 13 residues. Germline values: CDR1 ENHRY, CDR2 SYGVKD. V was trimmed by 4 bases and J by 2 bases, leaving 8 bases between them. CDR3 in amino acids: CAISARLQETQYF. DNA of the CDR3: TGTGCCATCAGTGCAAGGCTACAAGAGACCCAGTACTTC.

This clonotype has just one count. CDR3 loop: CASIGWVGQPQHF. As DNA, the CDR3 is TGTGCCAGCATAGGCTGGGTGGGGCAGCCCCAGCATTTT. This rearrangement joins TRBV6-8 to TRBJ1-5, with D unresolved. The germline V and J ends were trimmed by 7 bases and 7 bases, with 14 bases remaining between them. Looked up from germline, CDR1 is MNHGY and CDR2 is SAAAGT. The CDR3 extends over 13 amino acids.

In this sample, this clonotype turned up a few times. The chain recombines TRBV7-6 with TRBJ2-1, with TRBD2 matching over 9 bases. The J call may be incorrect, as the DNA end agrees better with TRBJ2-5. The CDR3 runs to 16 residues. CDR1 and CDR2 (germline): SGHVS, FNYEAQ. The CDR3, as DNA: TGTGCCAGCAGCTTGAGGGCTAGCGGGAATGGAGAGACCCAGTACTTC. It translates to CASSLRASGNGETQYF.

CDR3 residues: CASSSRTDTQYF. The CDR3 DNA follows: TGTGCCAGCAGTTCGCGCACAGATACGCAGTATTTT. The chain uses TRBV27 and TRBJ2-3; no firm D call. CDR3 length equals 12 residues. V was cut by 4 bases and J by 1 base, with 3 bases left in between. Germline V gives CDR1 MNHEY, CDR2 SMNVEV (reference sequence).

Here the CDR3 reads CASSLGPSDEQYF. The CDR3 nucleotides read TGTGCCAGCAGTTTAGGACCCTCTGACGAGCAGTACTTC. The chain uses TRBV12-3 or TRBV12-4 and TRBJ2-1, with D unresolved. With the DNA end fitting TRBJ2-7 better, the J assignment may be wrong. CDR3 length: 13 amino acids.

V gene TRBV28 combines with J gene TRBJ2-1; D uncertain. Trimming shortened V by 3 bases and J by 0 bases, and 9 bases separated the two germline ends. The CDR3 is 15 amino acids. CDR1 and CDR2 from the germline V gene are MDHEN and SYDVKM. The CDR3 region is CASSLEATSYNEQFF. The CDR3 DNA follows: TGTGCCAGCAGTTTGGAAGCCACCTCCTACAATGAGCAGTTCTTC.

The V gene is TRBV29-1, the J gene TRBJ2-7, with 10 nucleotides matching TRBD1. Trimming cost V 4 bases and J 5 bases; bases outside gene matches: 5. Germline values: CDR1 SQVTM, CDR2 ANQGSEA. The CDR3 extends over 13 amino acids. CDR3: CSVGGQGRHEQYF. The DNA for the CDR3 is TGCAGCGTTGGGGGACAGGGGAGGCACGAGCAGTACTTC.

This clonotype has at least ten counts. A read error may be the cause here, since a much bigger clone is one base away. The chain links TRBV7-2 to TRBJ2-1, with TRBD2 matching over 7 bases. The DNA end is more similar to TRBJ2-7, so the J call may be wrong. The CDR3 contains 15 residues. Germline values: CDR1 SGHTA, CDR2 FQGNSA. CDR3 sequence (DNA): TGTGCCAGCAGCAGCGGACTAGTTGGGTACAATGAGCAGTACTTC. This encodes CASSSGLVGYNEQYF.

J is TRBJ2-3 and V is TRBV7-6; D remains unclear. V was pared by 0 bases and J by 4 bases, with 2 bases between. From germline, CDR1 is SGHVS and CDR2 FNYEAQ. The CDR3 runs to 12 residues. Here the CDR3 reads CASSLAADTQYF. The CDR3 DNA is TGTGCCAGCAGCTTAGCGGCAGATACGCAGTATTTT.

The rearrangement uses TRBV7-2 and TRBJ2-4; D not resolved. The ends were cut back, 5 bases at V and 15 bases at J, with 8 bases in the middle. The CDR3 totals 9 residues. Germline V gene data show CDR1 as SGHTA and CDR2 as FQGNSA. CDR3 in DNA: TGTGCCAGCAGCCCCCGGATGTACTTC. Translating gives CASSPRMYF.

This chain links TRBV19 with TRBJ2-5; TRBD1 is a possible D gene (5 bases). The DNA end is more similar to TRBJ1-1, so the J call may be wrong. The CDR3 consists of 15 residues. The germline gives CDR1 LNHDA, CDR2 SQIVND (reference sequence). In nucleotides, the CDR3 is TGTGCCACCATTTCGGGGTTCAGGGCCCGGGGTGAAGCTTTCTTT. Amino acids: CATISGFRARGEAFF.

The rearrangement uses TRBV7-8 and TRBJ2-6; no definite D call. The CDR3 extends over 14 amino acids. V was clipped by 5 bases and J by 2 bases, with 7 bases between them. Germline V gene sequence: CDR1 SGHVS, CDR2 FQNEAQ. This chain's CDR3 is CASSPTAGANVLTF. Here the CDR3 DNA reads TGTGCCAGCAGCCCTACGGCTGGGGCCAACGTCCTGACTTTC.

The J gene is TRBJ2-5, the V gene TRBV7-4, with TRBD2 matching over 11 bases. The J call may be incorrect, as the DNA end agrees better with TRBJ2-7. The V gene's germline CDR1 is SGHVT and CDR2 SQSDAQ. This CDR3 region has 14 residues. CDR3 in DNA: TGTGCCAGCAGCTCACTAGCGGGAGTTTACGAGCAGTACTTC. This translates into CASSSLAGVYEQYF.

As to this clonotype: Here the CDR3 omits its conserved ending phenylalanine or tryptophan, so a read error is the likely source. V and J are TRBV7-6 and TRBJ2-5, with 8 bases lining up with TRBD1. The DNA end is a closer match to TRBJ2-1, so the J assignment may be wrong. Per germline, CDR1 SGHVS and CDR2 FNYEAQ. CDR3 length equals 16 residues. In nucleotides, the CDR3 is TGTGCCAGCAGCTTAGTGTATTCAGGGGGCTCTAATGAGCAGTTCACT. Amino acids: CASSLVYSGGSNEQFT.

This clonotype was counted ten times or more. This sequence joins TRBV14 and TRBJ1-1; the D gene is possibly TRBD1 (5 bases). The germline V gene has CDR1 SGHDN and CDR2 FVKESK. Trimming shortened V by 1 base and J by 6 bases, and 9 bases separated the two germline ends. The CDR3 is 13 residues long. The CDR3 region has the DNA TGTGCCAGCAGCCAAGTTCGGGGGGCTGAAGCTTTCTTT. Protein: CASSQVRGAEAFF.